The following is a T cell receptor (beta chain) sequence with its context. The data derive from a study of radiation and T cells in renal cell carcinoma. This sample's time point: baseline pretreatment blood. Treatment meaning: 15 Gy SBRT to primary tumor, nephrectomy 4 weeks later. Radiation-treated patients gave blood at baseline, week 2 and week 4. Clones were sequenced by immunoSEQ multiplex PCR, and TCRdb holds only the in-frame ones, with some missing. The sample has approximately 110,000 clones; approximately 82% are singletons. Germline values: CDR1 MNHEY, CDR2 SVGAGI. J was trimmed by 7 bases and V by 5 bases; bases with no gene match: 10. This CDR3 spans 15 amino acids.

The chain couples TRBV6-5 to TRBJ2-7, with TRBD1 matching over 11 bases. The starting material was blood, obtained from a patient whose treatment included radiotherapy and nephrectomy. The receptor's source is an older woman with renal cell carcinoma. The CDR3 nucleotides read TGTGCCAGCAGTAACGGACTGGACAGGGGGCGGGAGCAGTACTTC. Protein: CASSNGLDRGREQYF.